The text below deals with one TCR beta chain. The sample belongs to a study of blood T cell repertoires in COVID-19. The V gene's germline CDR1 is KGHSH and CDR2 LQKENI. The CDR3 contains 13 residues. The V end lost 6 bases, the J end lost 4 bases, and 12 bases lay between the germline ends. Data came from immunoSEQ multiplex PCR; TCRdb stores just in-frame clones and leaves some out. The data contain roughly 160,000 clones, 88% of them singletons. The source material was peripheral blood. The TCR originated in a man in his 60s with acute or convalescent COVID-19. This sequence joins TRBV18 and TRBJ1-1; D may be TRBD1 (5 bases). The CDR3 here is CASSAGSATEAFF. The CDR3 DNA follows: TGTGCCAGCTCGGCAGGGTCTGCCACTGAAGCTTTCTTT.